This record covers a single TCR beta chain. Antigen unknown. This sample stems from a study of T-cell memory formation after mild COVID-19. Germline loops: CDR1 SGHTA, CDR2 FQGNSA. This CDR3 region has 15 residues. Trimming cost V 5 bases and J 5 bases; bases outside gene matches: 8. TCRdb recomputed calls from the 5' RACE reads with MiXCR, one row per CDR3 protein. The sample consists of about 470,000 distinct CDR3 sequences, around a quarter of them appearing once. Findings of the study overall: Several responding clones turned up in pre-infection memory, indicating that cross-reactive memory may have taken part. Day 15 to 85 contracting clones showed balanced CD4/CD8; day 15 to 37 expanders favored CD4+.

This clonotype was sampled from an adult woman who had mild COVID-19 (a few samples of this study predate the infection). Cell type and time point are not known. The genes are TRBV7-2 and TRBJ2-5; 10 bases are shared with TRBD2. The sample comprised PBMCs or a T cell subset sorted from them (not recorded which). CDR3 sequence: CASSIGAGGWETQYF. The CDR3 nucleotides read TGTGCCAGCAGCATCGGAGCGGGGGGGTGGGAGACCCAGTACTTC.